The 15 T cell receptor beta chains in this list originate from one sample, sequenced in a study of T cell changes during pregnancy in multiple sclerosis. Sequenced by immunoSEQ multiplex PCR; TCRdb stores in-frame clones only, minus some. The sample includes 50,000 to 80,000 clones, roughly 92% seen only once; the top ten take more than 1.3%. The source was peripheral blood, collected in the second trimester of pregnancy. The receptors here all came from a female donor with multiple sclerosis, enrolled in a pregnancy study.

The sample holds one count of this clone. The genes are TRBV18 and TRBJ1-1; D ambiguous. The CDR3 has 17 amino acids. Germline assignment: CDR1 KGHSH and CDR2 LQKENI. Trimming took off 0 bases at V and 2 bases at J, with 16 bases between the two ends. CDR3 nucleotides: TGTGCCAGCTCACCACCTGGGAGCGGCTTACCTAACACTGAAGCTTTCTTT. Protein: CASSPPGSGLPNTEAFF.

The rearrangement joins TRBV5-1 to TRBJ2-1; D may be TRBD1 (6 bases). V shed 0 bases and J shed 6 bases, with 13 bases lying between them. CDR1 is SGHRS and CDR2 is YFSETQ in the germline V gene. This CDR3 has 15 amino acids. The CDR3 reads CASSLEFRQVNEQFF. The CDR3 bases are TGCGCCAGCAGCTTGGAGTTCCGACAGGTCAATGAGCAGTTCTTC.

CDR3 in amino acids: CASTRTETDTQYF. CDR3 nucleotide sequence: TGTGCCAGCACTCGGACAGAGACAGATACGCAGTATTTT. The chain is built from TRBV27 and TRBJ2-3; the D gene is possibly TRBD1 (6 bases). The CDR3 extends over 13 amino acids. Deletions cut 7 bases from V and 3 bases from J, with 11 bases between. Germline CDR1 and CDR2: MNHEY and SMNVEV (reference sequence).

The chain recombines TRBV19 with TRBJ2-5; no clear D gene. V lost 4 bases and J lost 2, with 5 bases in between. Germline CDR1 LNHDA, CDR2 SQIVND (reference sequence). This CDR3 spans 12 amino acids. CDR3 loop: CASSTGQETQYF. The CDR3 coding sequence is TGTGCCAGTAGTACAGGTCAAGAGACCCAGTACTTC.

CDR3 DNA: TGTGCCAGCAGCTTAGCGCGAAACACCGGGGAGCTGTTTTTT. It is translated as CASSLARNTGELFF. The chain joins TRBV7-6 to TRBJ2-2; D ambiguous. The CDR3 contains 14 residues. Germline V gives CDR1 SGHVS, CDR2 FNYEAQ. Trimming removed 0 bases from V and 2 bases from J, with 4 bases in between.

The chain links TRBV18 to TRBJ2-7; no clear D gene. V shed 0 bases and J shed 2 bases, with 2 bases lying between them. This CDR3 has 12 amino acids. Germline V gene sequence: CDR1 KGHSH, CDR2 LQKENI. CDR3 bases: TGTGCCAGCTCACCACCTACCTACGAGCAGTACTTC. It is translated as CASSPPTYEQYF. Full variable domain (rest looked up from reference TRBV18 and TRBJ2-7): NAGVMQNPRHLVRRRGQEARLRCSPMKGHSHVYWYRQLPEEGLKFMVYLQKENIIDESGMPKERFSAEFPKEGPSILRIQQVVRGDSAAYFCASSPPTYEQYFGPGTRLTVT.

J is TRBJ2-6 and V is TRBV9; possibly TRBD2 for D (7 bases). The V end lost 7 bases, the J end lost 4 bases, and 15 bases lay between the germline ends. Per germline, CDR1 SGDLS and CDR2 YYNGEE. This CDR3 is 15 amino acids long. The CDR3 nucleotides read TGTGCCAGCGAAGGGGGGGCGCCAGGGGCCAACGTCCTGACTTTC. It specifies CASEGGAPGANVLTF.

The rearrangement links TRBV18 to TRBJ1-1, with D possibly TRBD1 on 5 matching bases. Germline V lookup: CDR1 KGHSH, CDR2 LQKENI. V was trimmed by 0 bases and J by 4 bases, leaving 12 bases between them. This CDR3 comprises 15 residues. The CDR3 nucleotides are TGTGCCAGCTCACCACCGGGGGGATTTAGCACTGAAGCTTTCTTT. Encoded protein: CASSPPGGFSTEAFF.

This clone was detected only once. The gene calls are TRBV5-1 and TRBJ2-5, with D tentatively TRBD1 (6 bases). Germline-derived CDR1 and CDR2 are SGHRS and YFSETQ. CDR3 length equals 14 residues. The germline V and J ends were trimmed by 4 bases and 2 bases, with 12 bases remaining between them. The CDR3 sequence is CASSSSTGQETQYF. The CDR3 DNA reads as TGCGCCAGCAGCAGCTCGACAGGTCAAGAGACCCAGTACTTC.

The CDR3 DNA reads as TGTGCCAGCAGCCCCCGGCAAGAGACCCAGTACTTC. It codes for CASSPRQETQYF. V is TRBV9 and J is TRBJ2-5; no clear D gene. V was shortened by 4 bases and J by 2 bases, with 6 bases between the two germline ends. Germline CDR1 reads SGDLS; CDR2 reads YYNGEE. This CDR3 region has 12 residues.

This clone was observed a single time. The V and J genes are TRBV6-5 and TRBJ1-1; possibly TRBD1 for D (5 bases). The CDR3 has 12 residues. V lost 10 bases and J 3 bases, leaving 12 bases between the germline ends. Germline values: CDR1 MNHEY, CDR2 SVGAGI. CDR3 sequence: CATGRGDTEAFF. The CDR3 bases are TGTGCCACCGGCCGGGGGGACACTGAAGCTTTCTTT.

The chain employs TRBV28 and TRBJ1-3, with D possibly matching TRBD1 (6 bases). The CDR3 contains 15 residues. CDR1 MDHEN and CDR2 SYDVKM come from the germline V gene. Trimming took 4 bases from V and 2 from J, leaving 12 bases between them. The CDR3 DNA follows: TGTGCCAGCAGTTCTCCCGGACAGCCTGGAAACACCATATATTTT. Encoded protein: CASSSPGQPGNTIYF.

The chain links TRBV6-1 to TRBJ1-5, with D perhaps TRBD1 (5 bases). V was shortened by 6 bases and J by 5 bases, with 11 bases between the two germline ends. CDR1 and CDR2 from the germline V gene are MNHNS and SASEGT. The CDR3 sequence is 13 residues long. DNA of the CDR3: TGTGCCAGCAGCGTACAACAGGATCAGCCCCAGCATTTT. It encodes CASSVQQDQPQHF.

This sequence joins TRBV2 and TRBJ2-7, with TRBD2 identical over 14 bases. This CDR3 has 13 residues. V dropped 8 bases and J dropped 5; count of bases not matched to a gene: 2. Germline V gives CDR1 SNHLY, CDR2 FYNNEI. CDR3 amino acids: CASGLAGGHEQYF. In DNA, the CDR3 is TGTGCCAGCGGACTAGCGGGAGGCCACGAGCAGTACTTC.

V and J are TRBV6-1 and TRBJ2-5; TRBD2 matches at 7 bases. V shed 2 bases, J shed 2 bases, and the junction held 2 bases outside the gene matches. The CDR3 is 14 residues long. Germline CDR1 MNHNS, CDR2 SASEGT. The CDR3 is CASSERGLQETQYF. The CDR3 region has the DNA TGTGCCAGCAGTGAACGGGGACTACAAGAGACCCAGTACTTC.